This T cell receptor (beta chain) was sequenced during a study of CD4 T cells in relation to SARS-CoV-2 and coronaviruses. Study-wide background: PBMCs were cultured with antigen for 10 days before TCR beta sequencing.

As regards this clone: Its specificity is unknown.

Measured with immunoSEQ multiplex PCR; TCRdb has only the in-frame clones, and not every one. The sample lists 12,000 or so clones; 65% to 70% were seen once. With 7 bases clipped from V and 7 bases from J, the junction kept 16 bases outside the gene matches. CDR3 length: 15 amino acids. Germline loops: CDR1 ENHRY, CDR2 SYGVKD. Before the COVID-19 pandemic, during about 2011-2019, CD4+ T cells were taken from unexposed donors. After ten to eleven days of culture, CD4+ T cells were isolated. This clonotype was sampled from a human donor in good health. The chain couples TRBV10-3 to TRBJ2-7; TRBD1 agrees at 7 bases. Sequenced material: CD4+ T cells from PBMCs, cultured in vitro. The CDR3 loop reads CAIKKWGTDLAEQYF. The CDR3 coding sequence is TGTGCCATCAAGAAATGGGGGACAGACCTGGCGGAGCAGTACTTC.